This T cell receptor beta chain was sequenced during a study of siplizumab effects on memory and regulatory T cells. As regards this clone: The antigen is not known.

Sequencing was performed with immunoSEQ multiplex PCR; in TCRdb, only in-frame clones are kept and a portion is missing. The sample lists tens of thousands of clones; roughly 87% were seen once. Overall study findings and caveats: In unstimulated cells, naive T cells appeared more diverse than memory T cells and seemed major alloresponse contributors.

This TCR was sampled from a human donor in good health. Sequencing was done on a sample of naive CD8+ T cells sorted from blood.

The CDR3 bases are TGTGCCAGCAGCTTCCGGTGGAATCCCGAGCAGTACTTC. Translating gives CASSFRWNPEQYF. The chain carries TRBV5-8 and TRBJ2-7; D not certain. In germline, CDR1 is SGHTS, CDR2 YDEGEE. V was clipped by 2 bases and J by 6 bases, with 12 bases between them. CDR3 length: 13 amino acids.